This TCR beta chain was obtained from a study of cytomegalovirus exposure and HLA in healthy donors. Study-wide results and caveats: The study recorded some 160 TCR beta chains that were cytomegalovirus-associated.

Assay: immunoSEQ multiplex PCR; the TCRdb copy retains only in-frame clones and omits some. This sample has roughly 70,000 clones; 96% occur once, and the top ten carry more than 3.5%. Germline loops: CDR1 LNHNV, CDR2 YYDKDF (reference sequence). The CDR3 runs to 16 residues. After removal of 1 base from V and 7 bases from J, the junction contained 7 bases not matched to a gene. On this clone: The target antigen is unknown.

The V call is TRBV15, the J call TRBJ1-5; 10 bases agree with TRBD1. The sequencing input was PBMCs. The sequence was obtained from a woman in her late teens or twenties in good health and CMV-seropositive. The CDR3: CATSRVGTGEGQPQHF. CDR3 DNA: TGTGCCACCAGCAGAGTCGGGACAGGGGAAGGGCAGCCCCAGCATTTT. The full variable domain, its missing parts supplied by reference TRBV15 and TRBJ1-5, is DAMVIQNPRYQVTQFGKPVTLSCSQTLNHNVMYWYQQKSSQAPKLLFHYYDKDFNNEADTPDNFQSRRPNTSFCFLDIRSPGLGDTAMYLCATSRVGTGEGQPQHFGDGTRLSIL.